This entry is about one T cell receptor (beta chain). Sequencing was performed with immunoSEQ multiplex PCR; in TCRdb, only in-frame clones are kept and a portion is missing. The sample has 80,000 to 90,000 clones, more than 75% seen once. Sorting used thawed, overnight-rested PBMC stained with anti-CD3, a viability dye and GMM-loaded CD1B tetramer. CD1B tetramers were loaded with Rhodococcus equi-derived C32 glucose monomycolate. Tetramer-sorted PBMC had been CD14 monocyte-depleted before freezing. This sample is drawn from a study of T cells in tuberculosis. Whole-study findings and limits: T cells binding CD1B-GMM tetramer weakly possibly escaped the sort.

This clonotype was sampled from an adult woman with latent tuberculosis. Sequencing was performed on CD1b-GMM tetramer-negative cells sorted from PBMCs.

CDR3: CASSDGSGISNEQFF. CDR3 coding DNA: TGTGCCAGCAGTGACGGGAGCGGGATATCGAATGAGCAGTTCTTC. This rearrangement joins TRBV6-4 to TRBJ2-1; 7 positions match TRBD2. The CDR3 is 15 residues long. Trimming at V came to 2 bases and at J to 7 bases, leaving 8 bases not matched to a gene. Looked up from germline, CDR1 is MRHNA and CDR2 is SNTAGT.